Following are 2 T cell receptor beta chains from one sample sequenced in a study of T-cell reconstitution after alpha-beta-depleted transplantation in children. During its preparation, the TCRbeta library received unique molecular identifiers. Via MiXCR, TCRdb re-called the PCR reads, giving one row per CDR3 protein. The data show about 230,000 distinct CDR3 sequences, roughly 10% seen once. The sequenced sample was PBMCs from the stem cell graft donor, obtained from the stem cell graft. Receptors were obtained from a human donor who donated a stem cell graft to a child with acute lymphoblastic leukemia.

The rearrangement joins TRBV5-1 to TRBJ2-2; 10 nucleotides line up with TRBD1. Looked up from germline, CDR1 is SGHRS and CDR2 is YFSETQ. The V and J ends lost 0 bases and 1 base, in that order; junction bases with no gene match: 6. The CDR3 spans 18 residues. CDR3 coding DNA: TGCGCCAGCAGCTTGGGGACAGGGGGTCCGGGGAACACCGGGGAGCTGTTTTTT. Translated: CASSLGTGGPGNTGELFF.

The chain is built from TRBV6-5 and TRBJ2-2; the D gene is possibly TRBD1 (6 bases). The germline V gene encodes CDR1 MNHEY and CDR2 SVGAGI. The CDR3 contains 15 residues. Between the trimmed V and J ends, which lost 10 bases and 2 bases, there was a span of 17 bases. The CDR3 spells CATAYRDLNTGELFF. CDR3 nucleotides: TGTGCCACGGCTTACAGGGACCTTAACACCGGGGAGCTGTTTTTT.